The rows below give T cell receptor beta chains drawn from one sample of a study of monozygotic twins with inflammatory bowel disease. TCRdb re-called the 5' RACE reads, yielding one record per CDR3 amino acid sequence without DNA. This sample's table reports 150,000 to 200,000 distinct CDR3 sequences. The sequencing sample was made of blood. The receptors stem from a human donor with ulcerative colitis or Crohn's disease, or a healthy co-twin of an affected twin (not recorded which). CDR3s include the opening cysteine and the closing phenylalanine or tryptophan. The order of the fields is J gene, V gene, CDR3 protein.

j_call: TRBJ1-1; v_call: TRBV13; cdr3_aa: CASSLPGEGKEIFF
j_call: TRBJ2-7; v_call: TRBV7-2; cdr3_aa: CASSLIAGASSYEQYF
j_call: TRBJ2-5; v_call: TRBV28; cdr3_aa: CASSLLTSTQETQYF
j_call: TRBJ1-2; v_call: TRBV12-3/TRBV12-4; cdr3_aa: CASSFGGSSGYTF
j_call: TRBJ1-2; v_call: TRBV10-3; cdr3_aa: CAISRNSYGYTF
j_call: TRBJ2-7; v_call: TRBV5-4; cdr3_aa: CASSLPLAENEQYF
j_call: TRBJ1-2; v_call: TRBV20-1; cdr3_aa: CSASSRGDYGYTF
j_call: TRBJ2-5; v_call: TRBV7-9; cdr3_aa: CASSSLDREETQYF
j_call: TRBJ1-4; v_call: TRBV20-1; cdr3_aa: CSASLGRHEKLFF
j_call: TRBJ2-5; v_call: TRBV7-2; cdr3_aa: CASSTRGLQETQNF
j_call: TRBJ1-2; v_call: TRBV6-6; cdr3_aa: CASSRDNYGYTF
j_call: TRBJ1-3; v_call: TRBV7-2; cdr3_aa: CASSLTPPFTGNTIYF
j_call: TRBJ1-4; v_call: TRBV29-1; cdr3_aa: CSALVQLSEKLFF
j_call: TRBJ1-6; v_call: TRBV20-1; cdr3_aa: CSAKSGTGGISYNSPLHF
j_call: TRBJ1-1; v_call: TRBV28; cdr3_aa: CASSFVRGLYTEVFF
j_call: TRBJ2-1; v_call: TRBV11-2; cdr3_aa: CASSSYRTGGDEQFF
j_call: TRBJ2-3; v_call: TRBV6-1; cdr3_aa: CASNPGGTSGSDTQYF
j_call: TRBJ2-5; v_call: TRBV20-1; cdr3_aa: CSASGEGGAETQYF
j_call: TRBJ2-5; v_call: TRBV12-3/TRBV12-4; cdr3_aa: CASSSTGGSQETQYF
j_call: TRBJ1-1; v_call: TRBV6-5; cdr3_aa: CASSYSGRGEAFF
j_call: TRBJ1-1; v_call: TRBV20-1; cdr3_aa: CSARARDWGTEAFF
j_call: TRBJ1-6; v_call: TRBV20-1; cdr3_aa: CSARYGHQFSPLHF
j_call: TRBJ2-5; v_call: TRBV9; cdr3_aa: CASSATGQETQYF
j_call: TRBJ1-2; v_call: TRBV20-1; cdr3_aa: CSAGPRTGRYGYTF
j_call: TRBJ2-7; v_call: TRBV28; cdr3_aa: CASRGQGVYEQYF
j_call: TRBJ2-7; v_call: TRBV6-5; cdr3_aa: CASSYSRWDDSLYEQYF
j_call: TRBJ2-7; v_call: TRBV4-2; cdr3_aa: CASSQGQDYEQYF
j_call: TRBJ2-7; v_call: TRBV4-3; cdr3_aa: CASSPSWTGFRYEQYF
j_call: TRBJ1-1; v_call: TRBV27; cdr3_aa: CASMVGASNTEAFF
j_call: TRBJ2-7; v_call: TRBV6-5; cdr3_aa: CASSYSGGGYEQYF
j_call: TRBJ2-7; v_call: TRBV28; cdr3_aa: CAVGATPTYEQYF
j_call: TRBJ2-5; v_call: TRBV5-4; cdr3_aa: CASRPGQSETQYF
j_call: TRBJ2-6; v_call: TRBV7-2; cdr3_aa: CASSLQGPHSGANVLTF
j_call: TRBJ1-6; v_call: TRBV5-6; cdr3_aa: CASSLTGGSPLHF
j_call: TRBJ2-2; v_call: TRBV20-1; cdr3_aa: CSASTSTRRGTGELFF
j_call: TRBJ2-7; v_call: TRBV7-6; cdr3_aa: CASSWRTGKDEQYF
j_call: TRBJ2-1; v_call: TRBV29-1; cdr3_aa: CSAAGTGYNEQFF
j_call: TRBJ1-3; v_call: TRBV20-1; cdr3_aa: CSATRAFSSGNTIYF
j_call: TRBJ2-1; v_call: TRBV9; cdr3_aa: CAGSVTGTGYNEQFF
j_call: TRBJ2-1; v_call: TRBV5-5; cdr3_aa: CASSLGRNEQFF
j_call: TRBJ2-2; v_call: TRBV20-1; cdr3_aa: CSASTLASTGELFF
j_call: TRBJ2-3; v_call: TRBV20-1; cdr3_aa: CSALGFSTDTQYF